Listed below are T cell receptor beta chains from one sample, sequenced in a study of blood T cell repertoires in COVID-19. Assay: immunoSEQ multiplex PCR; the TCRdb copy retains only in-frame clones and omits some. The table has 150,000 or so clones, about nine tenths seen once. The sequencing input was peripheral blood. These receptors originate from a man at least 80 years old with acute or convalescent COVID-19. CDR3s include the opening cysteine and the closing phenylalanine or tryptophan. The D gene is left open where the match is weak. Expanded clones are given a class, and other clones once, few, many or no size at all.

>-|TRBV9|-|TRBJ1-4
CASSVEGADEKLFF
TGTGCCAGCAGCGTAGAAGGGGCGGATGAAAAACTGTTTTTT
>-|TRBV29-1|TRBD1|TRBJ2-5
CSVYGDRGYSQYF
TGCAGCGTATACGGAGACAGGGGATATTCCCAGTACTTC
>-|TRBV3-1/TRBV3-2|TRBD2|TRBJ2-2
CASSPSGGAFGELFF
TGTGCCAGCAGTCCTAGCGGGGGGGCCTTCGGGGAGCTGTTTTTT
>-|TRBV18|-|TRBJ1-1
CASSQGIDLNTEAFF
TGTGCCAGCTCCCAGGGTATAGATTTGAACACTGAAGCTTTCTTT
>-|TRBV5-1|TRBD1|TRBJ2-5
CASSRGQQETQYF
TGCGCCAGCAGCAGGGGACAGCAAGAGACCCAGTACTTC
>-|TRBV6-5|TRBD2|TRBJ2-1
CASSSGSVNEQFF
TGTGCCAGCAGTAGCGGGAGCGTGAATGAGCAGTTCTTC
>-|TRBV19|-|TRBJ2-3
CASGNRLGTDTQYF
TGTGCCAGTGGTAACAGGCTTGGCACAGATACGCAGTATTTT
>-|TRBV6-1|TRBD1|TRBJ2-5
CASSEGIGQGLETQYF
TGTGCCAGCAGTGAAGGTATCGGACAGGGCCTGGAGACCCAGTACTTC
>-|TRBV27|TRBD2|TRBJ2-5
CASSQFLAGVQETQYF
TGTGCCAGCAGCCAGTTCTTAGCGGGAGTACAGGAGACCCAGTACTTC
>-|TRBV11-2|TRBD1|TRBJ1-2
CASRPMDRGLHGYTF
TGTGCCAGCAGACCAATGGACAGGGGCCTCCATGGCTACACCTTC
>-|TRBV3-1/TRBV3-2|-|TRBJ1-1
CASSQVEGNTEAFF
TGTGCCAGCAGCCAAGTTGAGGGGAACACTGAAGCTTTCTTT
>once|TRBV28|-|TRBJ1-5
CASSLSDQPQHF
TGTGCCAGCAGTTTATCCGATCAGCCCCAGCATTTT
>-|TRBV2|-|TRBJ1-3
CASSPSTVQGAGNTIYF
TGTGCCAGCAGTCCCTCGACGGTACAGGGAGCTGGAAACACCATATATTTT
>-|TRBV28|-|TRBJ2-7
CASPSPYEQYF
TGTGCCAGCCCCTCCCCCTACGAGCAGTACTTC
>-|TRBV18|TRBD2|TRBJ2-1
CASSPPVGGSVGNEQFF
TGTGCCAGCTCACCCCCCGTCGGGGGGTCAGTGGGCAATGAGCAGTTCTTC
>few|TRBV29-1|-|TRBJ1-4
CSVGFGGTNEKLFF
TGCAGCGTTGGCTTCGGGGGAACAAATGAAAAACTGTTTTTT
>once|TRBV5-1|TRBD1|TRBJ1-2
CASSLGGQGLFGYTF
TGCGCCAGCAGCTTGGGGGGACAGGGTTTATTTGGCTACACCTTC
>-|TRBV28|-|TRBJ1-2
CASTPSRVPSNYGYTF
TGTGCCAGCACCCCGTCCCGGGTCCCATCTAACTATGGCTACACCTTC
>-|TRBV5-4|TRBD1|TRBJ1-2
CASSLGGGGKSVRNGYTF
TGTGCCAGCAGCTTGGGAGGGGGCGGAAAATCAGTCCGGAATGGCTACACCTTC
>few|TRBV6-5|TRBD2|TRBJ2-4
CASSTLGGRENIQYF
TGTGCCAGCAGTACTTTGGGCGGGAGGGAAAACATTCAGTACTTC
>-|TRBV3-1/TRBV3-2|-|TRBJ1-1
CASSQPQGNTEAFF
TGTGCCAGCAGCCAACCACAGGGGAACACTGAAGCTTTCTTT
>-|TRBV2|TRBD2|TRBJ2-1
CASIRDYKDEQFF
TGTGCCAGCATTCGGGACTACAAGGATGAGCAGTTCTTC
>-|TRBV6-6|TRBD1|TRBJ2-3
CASRPGTGGNTQYF
TGTGCCAGCAGACCCGGGACAGGGGGCAATACGCAGTATTTT
>-|TRBV2|TRBD1|TRBJ1-5
CASRTGTGINQPQHF
TGTGCCAGCAGGACCGGGACAGGGATCAATCAGCCCCAGCATTTT
>-|TRBV2|TRBD1|TRBJ2-1
CASKGGQGRHEQFF
TGTGCCAGCAAGGGGGGACAGGGGAGACATGAGCAGTTCTTC
>-|TRBV11-1|-|TRBJ2-2
CASSLLKNTGELFF
TGTGCCAGCAGCTTACTTAAGAACACCGGGGAGCTGTTTTTT
>-|TRBV11-3|-|TRBJ2-7
CASSLGAGQTYEQYF
TGTGCCAGCAGCTTGGGGGCAGGGCAAACCTACGAGCAGTACTTC
>-|TRBV5-1|TRBD2|TRBJ2-3
CASSPTLAGGRTDTQYF
TGCGCCAGCAGCCCTACCTTAGCGGGGGGGCGCACAGATACGCAGTATTTT
>-|TRBV3-1/TRBV3-2|-|TRBJ1-2
CASSRGITNYGYTF
TGTGCCAGCTCCCGGGGTATAACTAACTATGGCTACACCTTC
>-|TRBV10-2|-|TRBJ1-5
CASSDAGSNQPQHF
TGCGCCAGCAGTGATGCGGGAAGCAATCAGCCCCAGCATTTT
>-|TRBV3-1/TRBV3-2|-|TRBJ2-6
CASSTGLSGANVLTF
TGTGCCAGCAGCACAGGGTTGTCCGGGGCCAACGTCCTGACTTTC
>-|TRBV18|TRBD1|TRBJ2-1
CASSLGTANEQFF
TGTGCCAGCTCACTCGGGACAGCCAATGAGCAGTTCTTC
>-|TRBV10-3|-|TRBJ2-7
CAITSRRGFEQYF
TGTGCCATCACCTCGCGGAGGGGTTTCGAGCAGTACTTC
>-|TRBV5-1|TRBD2|TRBJ2-5
CASSFPGLAGVAYQETQYF
TGCGCCAGCAGCTTCCCGGGACTAGCGGGGGTCGCGTACCAAGAGACCCAGTACTTC
>-|TRBV6-2/TRBV6-3|-|TRBJ2-3
CASSRRLPTDTQYF
TGTGCCAGCAGTCGCAGATTGCCCACAGATACGCAGTATTTT
>-|TRBV5-1|TRBD2|TRBJ2-7
CASSPGTSGRPHEQYF
TGCGCCAGCAGCCCCGGGACTAGCGGGAGACCCCACGAGCAGTACTTC
>-|TRBV5-6|TRBD2|TRBJ2-7
CASSLSGRFFYEQYF
TGTGCCAGCAGCCTTAGCGGGAGATTCTTTTACGAGCAGTACTTC
>once|TRBV5-6|TRBD1|TRBJ1-2
CASSLGDRGLGYTF
TGTGCCAGCAGCTTGGGGGACAGGGGGCTTGGCTACACCTTC
>-|TRBV19|-|TRBJ1-5
CASSIFAGENQPQHF
TGTGCCAGTAGTATATTCGCAGGGGAGAATCAGCCCCAGCATTTT
>-|TRBV7-8|-|TRBJ1-3
CASSPSLGAQVAGNTIYF
TGTGCCAGCAGCCCGAGTTTGGGGGCGCAGGTTGCTGGAAACACCATATATTTT
>-|TRBV5-4|TRBD2|TRBJ2-5
CASSLGTSGGAETQYF
TGTGCCAGCAGCTTGGGGACTAGCGGGGGGGCTGAGACCCAGTACTTC
>-|TRBV28|TRBD2|TRBJ2-4
CASSFSGRGNIQYF
TGTGCCAGCAGTTTCTCAGGGAGGGGAAACATTCAGTACTTC
>-|TRBV11-3|-|TRBJ2-2
CASSFSSAGELFF
TGTGCCAGCAGCTTTTCTAGCGCCGGGGAGCTGTTTTTT
>-|TRBV14|-|TRBJ2-1
CASSQGTASYNEQFF
TGTGCCAGCAGCCAAGGGACAGCCTCCTACAATGAGCAGTTCTTC
>-|TRBV19|TRBD1|TRBJ1-5
CASRTVGTGGTQPQHF
TGTGCCAGTAGAACCGTCGGGACAGGGGGCACTCAGCCCCAGCATTTT
>-|TRBV28|TRBD1|TRBJ2-1
CASSLLTGVGYNEQFF
TGTGCCAGCAGTTTATTGACAGGGGTGGGGTACAATGAGCAGTTCTTC
>-|TRBV2|-|TRBJ1-5
CASSELGGNNQPQHF
TGTGCCAGCAGTGAATTAGGGGGAAACAATCAGCCCCAGCATTTT
>-|TRBV7-2|TRBD1|TRBJ1-5
CASSLGGTGGGNQPQHF
TGTGCCAGCAGCTTAGGTGGGACAGGGGGAGGCAATCAGCCCCAGCATTTT
>-|TRBV27|-|TRBJ2-2
CASRDRDTGELFF
TGTGCCAGCAGAGACAGAGACACCGGGGAGCTGTTTTTT
>-|TRBV28|TRBD1|TRBJ1-4
CASRPQGGKHEKLFF
TGTGCCAGCAGACCACAGGGGGGGAAGCATGAAAAACTGTTTTTT
>-|TRBV20-1|-|TRBJ1-4
CSASGRSVGEKLFF
TGCAGTGCTAGTGGTCGTAGTGTCGGTGAAAAACTGTTTTTT
>-|TRBV5-1|-|TRBJ2-5
CASSLGQAQETQYF
TGCGCCAGCAGCTTGGGACAGGCCCAAGAGACCCAGTACTTC
>-|TRBV3-1/TRBV3-2|-|TRBJ1-4
CASSDGGLATNEKLFF
TGTGCCAGCAGCGACGGAGGGCTGGCAACTAATGAAAAACTGTTTTTT
>-|TRBV3-1/TRBV3-2|-|TRBJ1-2
CASSLSSHLRTVDGYTF
TGTGCCAGCAGCCTGTCTTCCCACTTACGGACAGTTGATGGCTACACCTTC
>-|TRBV19|TRBD2|TRBJ2-7
CATQRGASGSLYEQYF
TGTGCCACCCAAAGAGGAGCCAGCGGGAGTTTGTATGAGCAGTACTTC
>-|TRBV7-9|TRBD1|TRBJ2-7
CASSFRTGTRYEQYF
TGTGCCAGCAGCTTCAGGACAGGGACACGCTACGAGCAGTACTTC
>-|TRBV5-1|-|TRBJ1-2
CASSAGGAGYGYTF
TGCGCCAGCAGCGCGGGGGGCGCAGGGTATGGCTACACCTTC
>-|TRBV30|TRBD1|TRBJ1-6
CAWTQGGHSALNSPLHF
TGTGCCTGGACCCAGGGGGGACATTCTGCCCTTAATTCACCCCTCCACTTT
>-|TRBV10-3|-|TRBJ2-2
CAISAQAIANTGELFF
TGTGCCATCAGTGCACAGGCTATTGCGAACACCGGGGAGCTGTTTTTT
>-|TRBV4-2|TRBD2|TRBJ2-7
CASSLPAGEYYEQYF
TGTGCCAGCAGCCTCCCAGCGGGAGAATACTACGAGCAGTACTTC